This TCR beta chain was sequenced in a study of OX40 agonist ivuxolimab in advanced cancers. Overall study: Partial responses were achieved by three patients, one with hepatocellular carcinoma and two with cutaneous melanoma.

Findings and limits, study-wide: Partly responding patients at 0.1-3.0 mg/kg showed some of the smallest clonal expansion.

Germline CDR1 is SGHRS and CDR2 is YFSETQ. Trimming stripped 0 bases from V and 5 bases from J, with 10 bases between. CDR3 length: 14 residues. Assay used: immunoSEQ multiplex PCR; TCRdb lists only in-frame clones, some missing. This sample has more than 65,000 clones, with approximately 91% found just once. Note on this clone: The antigen is unknown.

The specimen comprised CD4+ or CD8+ T cells sorted from blood, sampled in a trial of the OX40 agonist ivuxolimab. The receptor was isolated from an adult with an advanced solid tumor such as melanoma, head and neck, liver or kidney cancer. The chain joins TRBV5-1 to TRBJ2-3; D may correspond to TRBD1 or TRBD2 (5 bases each). The CDR3 DNA is TGCGCCAGCAGCTTGGTTGGGGGATTAGATACGCAGTATTTT. It specifies CASSLVGGLDTQYF.